This T cell receptor beta chain originates from a study of OX40 agonist ivuxolimab in advanced cancers. For the study at large: Partial responses occurred in Three dose-escalation patients, one with hepatocellular carcinoma and two with cutaneous melanoma.

General observations from the study: Low normalized T-cell clonal expansion was additionally recorded for some nonresponders.

The germline gives CDR1 MGHRA, CDR2 YSYEKL. V gave up 0 bases and J gave up 2 bases, with 9 bases separating them. The CDR3 has 15 amino acids. TCRdb's table, derived via immunoSEQ multiplex PCR, lists solely in-frame clones and lacks some. The data contain some 22,000 clones, around 85% of them singletons. About this clone: What it binds is unknown.

The J gene is TRBJ2-3, the V gene TRBV4-1; TRBD2 is a possible D gene (6 bases). This clonotype was obtained from an adult with an advanced solid tumor such as melanoma, head and neck, liver or kidney cancer. Specimen: CD4+ or CD8+ T cells sorted from blood, collected in a trial of the OX40 agonist ivuxolimab. The CDR3 region is CASSQEPSVTDTQYF. The CDR3 DNA is TGCGCCAGCAGCCAAGAGCCTAGCGTCACAGATACGCAGTATTTT.